A single sample gave rise to the 4 T cell receptor beta chains below, sequenced in a study of lymphopenia after photon versus proton radiotherapy. Using immunoSEQ multiplex PCR, the repertoire was profiled, and TCRdb retains in-frame clones only, with some absent. Of tens of thousands of clones in the sample, around 83% are singletons; the top ten hold approximately 1.3%. The sample here was peripheral blood, taken from a patient treated with proton-based radiotherapy. The receptors derive from a man aged 60 to 75 with pancreatic cancer.

V and J are TRBV4-3 and TRBJ1-1; 8 positions agree with TRBD1. V trimming: 4 bases; J trimming: 8 bases; junction bases outside the gene matches: 6. The CDR3 covers 13 residues. CDR1 is LGHNA, CDR2 YSLEER, per germline. CDR3 residues: CASSPPGQEEAFF. The DNA for the CDR3 is TGCGCCAGCAGCCCTCCGGGACAGGAAGAAGCTTTCTTT.

V and J are TRBV29-1 and TRBJ1-2; D possibly corresponds to TRBD1 (6 bases). V was pared by 3 bases and J by 5 bases, with 19 bases between. The germline CDR1 and CDR2 sequences are SQVTM and ANQGSEA. The CDR3 runs 15 residues. The CDR3 here is CSVDRRGQGGYGYTF. CDR3 nucleotide sequence: TGCAGCGTTGACCGCCGGGGGCAGGGAGGGTATGGCTACACCTTC.

The J gene is TRBJ1-3, the V gene TRBV19; D might be TRBD1 (6 bases). V shed 4 bases and J shed 0 bases, with 22 bases lying between them. CDR3 length: 19 amino acids. The germline V gene has CDR1 LNHDA and CDR2 SQIVND (reference sequence). CDR3 bases: TGTGCCAGTAGTACTGGGGCACAGGGATCTGGACTCTCTGGAAACACCATATATTTT. Amino acid sequence: CASSTGAQGSGLSGNTIYF.

The CDR3 loop reads CASSPWGGLNEQFF. In DNA form, the CDR3 reads TGTGCCAGCAGCCCTTGGGGAGGGCTCAATGAGCAGTTCTTC. The V gene is TRBV7-9, the J gene TRBJ2-1, with TRBD2 matching over 7 bases. Germline lookup yields CDR1 SEHNR and CDR2 FQNEAQ (reference sequence). This CDR3 is 14 amino acids long. After removal of 5 bases from V and 6 bases from J, the junction contained 7 bases not matched to a gene.